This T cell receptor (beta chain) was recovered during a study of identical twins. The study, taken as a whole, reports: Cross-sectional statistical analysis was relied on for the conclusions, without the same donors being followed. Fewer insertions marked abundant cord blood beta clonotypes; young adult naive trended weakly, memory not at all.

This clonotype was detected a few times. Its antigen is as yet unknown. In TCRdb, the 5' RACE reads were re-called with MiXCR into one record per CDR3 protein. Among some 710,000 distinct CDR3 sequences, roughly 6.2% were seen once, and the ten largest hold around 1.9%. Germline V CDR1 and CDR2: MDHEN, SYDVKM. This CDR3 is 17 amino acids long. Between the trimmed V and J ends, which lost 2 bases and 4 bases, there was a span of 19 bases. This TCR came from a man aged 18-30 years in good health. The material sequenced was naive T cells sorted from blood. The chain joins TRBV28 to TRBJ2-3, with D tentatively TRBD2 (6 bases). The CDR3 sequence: CASSLAGRGPSADTQYF. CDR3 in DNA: TGTGCCAGCAGTTTAGCGGGGCGCGGCCCTAGTGCAGATACGCAGTATTTT.